These 30 T cell receptor beta chains came from one sample sequenced in a study of cytomegalovirus exposure and HLA in healthy donors. PCR amplification relied on 60 Vbeta primers (plus 13 Jbeta primers). Here immunoSEQ multiplex PCR was the method, and the copy in TCRdb shows in-frame clones only, minus some. The sample consists of tens of thousands of clones, about nine tenths of them appearing once. The sequencing sample was made of PBMCs. Receptor source: a man aged 25-45 years in good health and CMV-seropositive.

This chain connects TRBV7-9 to TRBJ2-1, with TRBD2 matching over 8 bases. V trimming: 3 bases; J trimming: 5 bases; junction bases outside the gene matches: 9. Germline-derived CDR1 and CDR2 are SEHNR and FQNEAQ (reference sequence). The CDR3 totals 16 residues. DNA of the CDR3: TGTGCCAGCAGCTTGGTCGGCGGGAGGTATCACAATGAGCAGTTCTTC. Amino acid sequence: CASSLVGGRYHNEQFF.

This sequence joins TRBV5-1 and TRBJ1-1, with 9 bases fitting TRBD1. V trimming: 1 base; J trimming: 5 bases; junction bases outside the gene matches: 9. The germline V gene has CDR1 SGHRS and CDR2 YFSETQ. The CDR3 spans 16 residues. In DNA form, the CDR3 reads TGCGCCAGCAGCTTGTTGCCCACGGGACAGGGTACTGAAGCTTTCTTT. Translation gives CASSLLPTGQGTEAFF.

This chain uses TRBV5-4 with TRBJ2-7; 11 bases align to TRBD2. CDR1 and CDR2 (germline): SGHNT, YYREEE (reference sequence). V gave up 4 bases and J gave up 6 bases; unmatched junction bases: 9. CDR3 length equals 15 residues. The CDR3: CASSTSLAGVGEQYF. DNA for the CDR3: TGTGCCAGCAGCACATCACTAGCGGGAGTTGGCGAGCAGTACTTC.

The genes are TRBV2 and TRBJ1-1; D not certain. The CDR3 runs to 13 residues. With 3 bases removed from V and 8 bases from J, the gap between germline ends came to 13 bases. Germline V gene lookup returns CDR1 SNHLY and CDR2 FYNNEI. CDR3 region: CASSDMGLAEAFF. CDR3 DNA: TGTGCCAGCAGTGATATGGGCCTTGCCGAAGCTTTCTTT.

The chain is built from TRBV19 and TRBJ2-1; D not certain. V was shortened by 5 bases and J by 0 bases, with 14 bases between the two germline ends. CDR3 length: 16 residues. Germline values: CDR1 LNHDA, CDR2 SQIVND (reference sequence). CDR3 residues: CASSHRPQSSYNEQFF. Here the CDR3 DNA reads TGTGCCAGTAGTCACCGACCACAGAGCTCCTACAATGAGCAGTTCTTC. The variable domain in full, with the rest retrieved from reference TRBV19 and TRBJ2-1, is DGGITQSPKYLFRKEGQNVTLSCEQNLNHDAMYWYRQDPGQGLRLIYYSQIVNDFQKGDIAEGYSVSREKKESFPLTVTSAQKNPTAFYLCASSHRPQSSYNEQFFGPGTRLTVL.

The gene calls are TRBV10-3 and TRBJ2-1; 13 nucleotides match TRBD2. Germline trimming cut 9 bases from V and 7 bases from J; bases unmatched to any gene: 18. The V gene's germline CDR1 is ENHRY and CDR2 SYGVKD. The CDR3 loop spans 18 amino acids. The CDR3 loop reads CAIRMVLAGGSLGNEQFF. In DNA, the CDR3 is TGTGCCATTAGAATGGTACTAGCGGGAGGGAGCCTGGGGAATGAGCAGTTCTTC.

The chain recombines TRBV10-3 with TRBJ2-7; the match to TRBD1 covers 9 bases. CDR1 is ENHRY and CDR2 is SYGVKD in the germline V gene. The CDR3 is 16 amino acids. V dropped 7 bases and J dropped 0; count of bases not matched to a gene: 10. The CDR3 protein is CAIMGSGQGHSYEQYF. CDR3 coding DNA: TGTGCCATCATGGGCTCCGGACAGGGGCACTCCTACGAGCAGTACTTC.

V and J are TRBV28 and TRBJ2-1; TRBD1 might be the D (6 bases). The CDR3 is 14 amino acids. Per germline, CDR1 MDHEN and CDR2 SYDVKM. Trimming removed 8 bases at V and 8 bases at J, with 19 bases between. CDR3 coding DNA: TGTGCCAGCTCCGCTTTGGGGGCACATTATGAGCAGTTCTTC. Amino acid sequence: CASSALGAHYEQFF. Looking up the rest from reference TRBV28 and TRBJ2-1 gives the full variable domain: DVKVTQSSRYLVKRTGEKVFLECVQDMDHENMFWYRQDPGLGLRLIYFSYDVKMKEKGDIPEGYSVSREKKERFSLILESASTNQTSMYLCASSALGAHYEQFFGPGTRLTVL.

The chain recombines TRBV5-5 with TRBJ2-5; weak D call: TRBD1 (6 bases). Trimming cost V 4 bases and J 1 base, with 14 bases left between them. The CDR3 runs 15 residues. The germline V gene encodes CDR1 SGHKS and CDR2 YYEKEE (reference sequence). As DNA, the CDR3 is TGTGCCAGCAGCGATCAGACAGGCACCCAAGAGACCCAGTACTTC. Its translation: CASSDQTGTQETQYF.

V is TRBV4-1 and J is TRBJ2-5; 7 positions agree with TRBD2. CDR3 length: 16 residues. Germline V lookup: CDR1 MGHRA, CDR2 YSYEKL. J was trimmed by 5 bases and V by 0 bases; bases with no gene match: 9. CDR3 sequence reads: CASSQDAAGVLETQYF. CDR3 bases: TGCGCCAGCAGCCAAGACGCGGCGGGAGTATTGGAGACCCAGTACTTC.

The rearrangement links TRBV4-1 to TRBJ1-1; the D is unclear. V gave up 3 bases and J gave up 1 base, with 9 bases separating them. Germline V lookup: CDR1 MGHRA, CDR2 YSYEKL. The CDR3 has 14 residues. The DNA for the CDR3 is TGCGCCAGCAGCCACCTAAGAGAGAACACTGAAGCTTTCTTT. It is translated as CASSHLRENTEAFF.

This chain connects TRBV11-3 to TRBJ1-3; TRBD1 is a possible D gene (6 bases). V was clipped by 5 bases and J by 4 bases, with 9 bases between them. This CDR3 spans 13 amino acids. Germline V CDR1 and CDR2: SGHNT, YENEEA. In DNA, the CDR3 is TGTGCCAGCAGCGCAGGGGTAGGAAACACCATATATTTT. Protein: CASSAGVGNTIYF.

The chain is built from TRBV29-1 and TRBJ1-5, with TRBD1 identical over 7 bases. The CDR3 loop spans 14 amino acids. Germline lookup yields CDR1 SQVTM and CDR2 ANQGSEA. After removal of 7 bases from V and 2 bases from J, the junction contained 8 bases not matched to a gene. Here the CDR3 reads CSATGAVGNQPQHF. The DNA of the CDR3 is TGCAGCGCTACAGGGGCGGTCGGCAATCAGCCCCAGCATTTT.

The chain employs TRBV9 and TRBJ1-2; D unresolved. Germline V gene sequence: CDR1 SGDLS, CDR2 YYNGEE. The CDR3 is 20 residues long. V dropped 1 base and J dropped 0 bases, with 25 bases sitting between them. The CDR3 bases are TGTGCCAGCAGCGTAATACCCATGGGCAGGCGAGCAATTTCTAACTATGGCTACACCTTC. Protein product: CASSVIPMGRRAISNYGYTF.

The rearrangement uses TRBV29-1 and TRBJ2-3, with 10 bases fitting TRBD2. V gave up 4 bases and J gave up 6 bases; unmatched junction bases: 7. From germline, CDR1 is SQVTM and CDR2 ANQGSEA. CDR3 length: 14 residues. The chain's CDR3 is CSVGLAGVADTQYF. The CDR3 DNA reads as TGCAGCGTTGGACTAGCGGGCGTGGCGGATACGCAGTATTTT.

The chain couples TRBV27 to TRBJ2-7; 9 bases map to TRBD1. This CDR3 contains 15 residues. Looked up from germline, CDR1 is MNHEY and CDR2 is SMNVEV (reference sequence). V was pared by 5 bases and J by 2 bases, with 7 bases of the junction left unmatched. The CDR3 coding sequence is TGTGCCAGCAGTCCCCGACAGGGGGACGCCTACGAGCAGTACTTC. Translated, it gives CASSPRQGDAYEQYF.

The chain couples TRBV5-5 to TRBJ1-1; D perhaps matches TRBD1 (5 bases). There are 14 residues in the CDR3. The V and J ends lost 6 bases and 3 bases respectively, with 15 bases between them. Germline CDR1 reads SGHKS; CDR2 reads YYEKEE (reference sequence). CDR3 sequence reads: CASTTYGGDTEAFF. The CDR3 DNA reads TGTGCCAGCACCACGTATGGGGGGGACACTGAAGCTTTCTTT.

This clone was counted only a few times. This chain uses TRBV27 with TRBJ1-5, with D unclear. V lost 3 bases, J lost 3 bases, and 3 bases lay in between. Looked up from germline, CDR1 is MNHEY and CDR2 is SMNVEV (reference sequence). CDR3 length: 12 residues. CDR3 bases: TGTGCCAGCAGTTTCTACAATCAGCCCCAGCATTTT. Amino acids: CASSFYNQPQHF.

V is TRBV10-2 and J is TRBJ2-7; perhaps TRBD1 as D (6 bases). Germline CDR1 is WSHSY and CDR2 is SAAADI. The CDR3 consists of 12 residues. Trimming took off 6 bases at V and 4 bases at J, with 10 bases between the two ends. The CDR3 DNA sequence: TGCGCCAGCAGCCCGACAGGATACGAGCAGTACTTC. It codes for CASSPTGYEQYF.

This chain links TRBV9 with TRBJ2-3; D is uncertain. The germline CDR1 and CDR2 sequences are SGDLS and YYNGEE. The V end was cut by 4 bases, the J end by 0 bases, with 6 bases between. CDR3 length: 13 amino acids. CDR3 protein: CASSSSSTDTQYF. CDR3 sequence (DNA): TGTGCCAGCAGCTCCTCTAGCACAGATACGCAGTATTTT.

The sample holds one count of this clone. The chain links TRBV5-1 to TRBJ2-2, with D perhaps matching TRBD1 (7 bases). The CDR3 runs to 16 residues. The V gene lost 4 bases and the J gene lost 11 bases, with 24 bases spanning the gap. Germline CDR1 SGHRS, CDR2 YFSETQ. CDR3 sequence reads: CASSLVAGQKGGELFF. The CDR3 DNA reads TGCGCCAGCAGCCTAGTCGCGGGACAGAAAGGAGGAGAGCTGTTTTTT.

The CDR3 loop is CASSDPGYYEQYF. DNA of the CDR3: TGTGCCAGCAGTGACCCCGGGTACTACGAGCAGTACTTC. The V call is TRBV6-1, the J call TRBJ2-7; D is unclear. Germline CDR1 MNHNS, CDR2 SASEGT. V was trimmed by 3 bases and J by 3 bases, leaving 9 bases between them. CDR3 length: 13 residues.

The rearrangement joins TRBV27 to TRBJ2-5; D is unresolved. CDR1 is MNHEY, CDR2 SMNVEV, per germline (reference sequence). There are 13 residues in the CDR3. The V and J ends lost 3 bases and 5 bases respectively, with 10 bases between them. CDR3 region: CASSFLQRETQYF. For the CDR3, the DNA is TGTGCCAGCAGTTTCCTCCAGAGGGAGACCCAGTACTTC.

The V and J genes are TRBV19 and TRBJ2-7, with TRBD2 identical over 12 bases. Germline CDR1 reads LNHDA; CDR2 reads SQIVND (reference sequence). J gave up 3 bases and V 7 bases, and 7 bases lay outside the gene matches. This CDR3 contains 15 residues. The CDR3 DNA follows: TGTGCCAGTAACCCGACTAGCGGGAGCTTCTACGAGCAGTACTTC. Its protein product is CASNPTSGSFYEQYF.

This clone was observed once. The V gene is TRBV4-1, the J gene TRBJ1-1; D remains unclear. Germline V lookup: CDR1 MGHRA, CDR2 YSYEKL. This CDR3 spans 16 amino acids. Trimming pared 1 base from V and 4 bases from J, leaving 16 bases between. CDR3 coding DNA: TGCGCCAGCAGCCAAGCCCCCGGGTATGTTGGCACTGAAGCTTTCTTT. This translates into CASSQAPGYVGTEAFF.

The count of this clone is one. This CDR3 is missing its conserved last phenylalanine or tryptophan, likely due to a read error. This chain joins TRBV18 and TRBJ2-7; perhaps TRBD1 as D (6 bases). V dropped 5 bases and J dropped 2 bases, with 16 bases sitting between them. The germline CDR1 and CDR2 sequences are KGHSH and LQKENI. The CDR3 is 15 amino acids. The CDR3 bases are TGTGCCAGCTCATCGCCGGGACAAAGGGCCTACGAGCAGTACCTC. Amino acid sequence: CASSSPGQRAYEQYL.

On this clone: Sequence at one end of the junction differs from germline and may be a read error. The chain is built from TRBV10-1 and TRBJ2-2; 9 nucleotides match TRBD1. CDR1 and CDR2 (germline): WNHNN, SYGVQD (reference sequence). CDR3 size: 15 residues. The CDR3 loop is CASSEVTGGTGELFF. Written as DNA, the CDR3 is TGTGCCAGCAGTGAGGTGACAGGGGGCACCGGGGAGCTGTTTTTT.

The rearrangement links TRBV19 to TRBJ1-3; no definite D call. CDR1 and CDR2 from the germline V gene are LNHDA and SQIVND (reference sequence). This CDR3 is 15 amino acids long. V dropped 6 bases and J dropped 0 bases, with 12 bases sitting between them. The CDR3: CASRETLSSGNTIYF. The CDR3 nucleotides read TGTGCCAGTAGGGAGACCCTCAGCTCTGGAAACACCATATATTTT.

The CDR3 region is CASSFRSPETQYF. Here the CDR3 DNA reads TGTGCCAGCAGCTTCCGTTCCCCAGAGACCCAGTACTTC. This chain connects TRBV5-6 to TRBJ2-5; unclear D gene. The germline CDR1 and CDR2 sequences are SGHDT and YYEEEE. Trimming took off 2 bases at V and 4 bases at J, with 9 bases between the two ends. This CDR3 is 13 amino acids long. Full variable domain (missing parts from reference TRBV5-6 and TRBJ2-5): DAGVTQSPTHLIKTRGQQVTLRCSPKSGHDTVSWYQQALGQGPQFIFQYYEEEERQRGNFPDRFSGHQFPNYSSELNVNALLLGDSALYLCASSFRSPETQYFGPGTRLLVL.

The rearrangement joins TRBV5-1 to TRBJ1-5; the D gene is possibly TRBD1 (6 bases). Trimming removed 0 bases from V and 2 bases from J, with 9 bases in between. Per the germline V gene, CDR1 is SGHRS and CDR2 is YFSETQ. The CDR3 consists of 15 residues. The CDR3: CASSLAGQRNQPQHF. In DNA form, the CDR3 reads TGCGCCAGCAGCTTGGCCGGACAGCGCAATCAGCCCCAGCATTTT.